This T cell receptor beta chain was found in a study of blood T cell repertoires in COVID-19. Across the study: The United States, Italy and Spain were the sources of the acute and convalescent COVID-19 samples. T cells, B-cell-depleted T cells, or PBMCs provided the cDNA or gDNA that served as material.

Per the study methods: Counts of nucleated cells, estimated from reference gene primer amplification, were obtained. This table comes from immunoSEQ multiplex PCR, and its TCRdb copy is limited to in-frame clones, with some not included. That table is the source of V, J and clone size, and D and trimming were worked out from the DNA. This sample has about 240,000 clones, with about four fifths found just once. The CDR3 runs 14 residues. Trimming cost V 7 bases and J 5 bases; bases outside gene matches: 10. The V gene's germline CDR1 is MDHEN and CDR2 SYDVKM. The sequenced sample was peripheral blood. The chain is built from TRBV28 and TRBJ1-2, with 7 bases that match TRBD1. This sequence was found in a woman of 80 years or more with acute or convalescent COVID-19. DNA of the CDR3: TGTGCCAGCACCTCAGGGGGGTTGTGGTATGGCTACACCTTC. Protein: CASTSGGLWYGYTF.